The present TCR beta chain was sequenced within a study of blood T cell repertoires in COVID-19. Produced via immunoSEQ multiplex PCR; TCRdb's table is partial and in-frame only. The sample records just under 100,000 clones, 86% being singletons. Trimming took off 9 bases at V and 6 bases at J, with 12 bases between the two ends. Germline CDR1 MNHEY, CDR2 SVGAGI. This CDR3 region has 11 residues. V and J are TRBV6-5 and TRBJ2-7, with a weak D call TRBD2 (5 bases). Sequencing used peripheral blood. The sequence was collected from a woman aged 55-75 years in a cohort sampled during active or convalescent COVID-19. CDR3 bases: TGTGCCAGTAGCGACTGGGTCGAGCAGTACTTC. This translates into CASSDWVEQYF.